This T cell receptor (beta chain) came from a study of blood T cells in healthy people across ages. About the study: Template switching captured about one barcoded beta molecule per two T cells. Findings of the study overall: Fewer expanded clones and more diversity marked long-lived versus aged donors.

This CDR3 region has 15 residues. Germline V gene data show CDR1 as LNHDA and CDR2 as SQIVND (reference sequence). The V end was cut by 5 bases, the J end by 5 bases, with 16 bases between. Isolation per sample recovered at least 6.5 million PBMCs. Total RNA extraction produced at least 6 micrograms (per sample) for the study. This clonotype came up a few times. Its target is not known. With a J-beta primer mix and a sample-barcoded 5' primer, a second PCR ran about 7 to 11 cycles. TCRdb re-derived calls from the 5' RACE reads in MiXCR, one entry per CDR3 protein. The data hold 600,000 or so distinct CDR3 sequences, with around 31% observed a single time.

Material: blood. The receptor comes from a woman aged 80 or older in good health. V gene TRBV19 combines with J gene TRBJ1-5, with D maybe TRBD1 (6 bases). CDR3 nucleotides: TGTGCCAGTAGTTTCGGACAGACTTGGGATCAGCCCCAGCATTTT. Protein sequence: CASSFGQTWDQPQHF.